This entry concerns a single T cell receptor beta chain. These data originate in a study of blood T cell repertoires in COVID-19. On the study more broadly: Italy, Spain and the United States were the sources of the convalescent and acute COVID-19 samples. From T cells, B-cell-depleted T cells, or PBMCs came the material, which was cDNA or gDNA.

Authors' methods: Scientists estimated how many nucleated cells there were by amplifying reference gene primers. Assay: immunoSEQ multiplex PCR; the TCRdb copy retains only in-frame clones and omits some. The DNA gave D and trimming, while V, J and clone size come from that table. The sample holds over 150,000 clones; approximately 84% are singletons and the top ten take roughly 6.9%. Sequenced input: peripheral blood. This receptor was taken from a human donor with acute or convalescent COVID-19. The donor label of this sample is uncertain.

CDR3 bases: TGTGCCAGCAGCCACTTACAGGGGGCGCGTGGATCACCCCTCCACTTT. Its protein product is CASSHLQGARGSPLHF. The chain employs TRBV3-1 (or the pseudogene TRBV3-2) and TRBJ1-6; 9 bases are shared with TRBD1. This CDR3 is built from 16 residues. CDR1 LGHDT and CDR2 YNNKEL come from the germline V gene (reference sequence). After removal of 3 bases from V and 10 bases from J, the junction contained 10 bases not matched to a gene.